The entry below describes one T cell receptor (beta chain). This sample includes further DNA sequences coding for the same CDR3. Unsorted PBMC DNA went through sequencing on ten immunoSEQ deep assay plates. TCRdb's table, derived via immunoSEQ multiplex PCR, lists solely in-frame clones and lacks some. The sample contains 550,000 to 600,000 clones, around 78% of which appear only once. Germline CDR1 reads SNHLY; CDR2 reads FYNNEI. The CDR3 contains 14 residues. Trimming pared 8 bases from V and 0 bases from J, leaving 13 bases between. The data derive from a study of shared clonotypes between healthy human individuals. Study details: Ranging from 18 to 49 in age, donors were two women and three men.

Among the donors, all were Caucasian adults who lived in Nashville, Tennessee. Each unsorted sample relied on roughly 82 million PBMCs as its source of genomic DNA. Sequenced material: PBMCs. This TCR derives from a woman between 40 and 50 years old in good health. Some clones in this sample may be carry-over from other donors' samples. The chain is built from TRBV2 and TRBJ2-5, with TRBD1 as a possible D gene (5 bases). This chain's CDR3 is CASGRDRNQETQYF. DNA for the CDR3: TGTGCCAGCGGCCGCGACAGAAACCAAGAGACCCAGTACTTC.